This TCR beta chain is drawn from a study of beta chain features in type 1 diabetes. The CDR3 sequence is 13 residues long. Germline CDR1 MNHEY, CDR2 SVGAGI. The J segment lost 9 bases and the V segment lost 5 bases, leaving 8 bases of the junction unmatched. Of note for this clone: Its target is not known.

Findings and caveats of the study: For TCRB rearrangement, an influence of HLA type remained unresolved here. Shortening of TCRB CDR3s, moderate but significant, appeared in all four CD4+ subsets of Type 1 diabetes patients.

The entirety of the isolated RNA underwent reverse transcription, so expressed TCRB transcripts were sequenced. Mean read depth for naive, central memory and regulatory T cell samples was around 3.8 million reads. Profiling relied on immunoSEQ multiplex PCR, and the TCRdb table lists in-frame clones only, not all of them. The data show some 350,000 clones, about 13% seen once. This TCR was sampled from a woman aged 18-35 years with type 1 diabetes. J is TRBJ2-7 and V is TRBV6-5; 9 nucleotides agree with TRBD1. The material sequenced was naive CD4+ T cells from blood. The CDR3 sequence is CASSNVQGARQYV. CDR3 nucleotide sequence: TGTGCCAGCAGTAACGTACAGGGGGCGAGGCAGTACGTC.